The 15 T cell receptor beta chains given below trace back to one sample, sequenced in a study of chemoradiotherapy in HPV16-positive cancers. Libraries were prepared by immunoSEQ multiplex PCR; TCRdb keeps only in-frame clonotypes and omits some of them. The sample includes about 10,000 clones, roughly 70% of them seen just once. Collection of the sample occurred from a patient who underwent chemoradiotherapy. The receptors originated from a human donor with HPV-associated anogenital cancer.

The chain couples TRBV2 to TRBJ2-7, with D hard to call. CDR1 SNHLY and CDR2 FYNNEI come from the germline V gene. This CDR3 contains 15 residues. V shed 8 bases and J shed 0 bases, with 17 bases lying between them. In nucleotides, the CDR3 is TGTGCCAGCCGATCAGAGACACGGAGCTCCTACGAGCAGTACTTC. Translating gives CASRSETRSSYEQYF.

The chain uses TRBV5-8 and TRBJ1-5, with D hard to call. This CDR3 contains 14 residues. The germline V gene has CDR1 SGHTS and CDR2 YDEGEE. The V and J ends lost 1 base and 1 base respectively, with 6 bases between them. The CDR3 region has the DNA TGTGCCAGCAGCTTGCACGGGAGCAATCAGCCCCAGCATTTT. This sequence encodes CASSLHGSNQPQHF.

This clone was found once. The chain recombines TRBV19 with TRBJ1-1; 12 nucleotides agree with TRBD1. Losses at the gene ends were 10 bases for V and 3 bases for J; bases not matched to a gene: 6. In germline, CDR1 is LNHDA, CDR2 SQIVND (reference sequence). The CDR3 covers 14 residues. CDR3 in amino acids: CATIRDRGHTEAFF. In nucleotides, the CDR3 is TGTGCCACCATCCGGGACAGGGGGCACACTGAAGCTTTCTTT.

V and J are TRBV28 and TRBJ2-3, with D maybe TRBD1 (6 bases). Between the trimmed V and J ends, which lost 7 bases and 0 bases, there was a span of 14 bases. Per germline, CDR1 MDHEN and CDR2 SYDVKM. This CDR3 is built from 15 residues. The CDR3 bases are TGTGCCAGCACCTCAGGACAGTTTAGCACAGATACGCAGTATTTT. Its protein product is CASTSGQFSTDTQYF.

The DNA of the CDR3 is TGTGCCATCGCAGGGGGCGAGGGGAAGACCCAGTACTTC. Its protein is CAIAGGEGKTQYF. The V gene is TRBV6-6, the J gene TRBJ2-5, with 8 nucleotides matching TRBD1. CDR3 size: 13 residues. V trimming: 10 bases; J trimming: 6 bases; junction bases outside the gene matches: 10. Germline CDR1 and CDR2: MNHNY and SVGAGI (reference sequence).

The rearrangement links TRBV27 to TRBJ2-6; 7 bases align to TRBD1. Germline lookup yields CDR1 MNHEY and CDR2 SMNVEV (reference sequence). This CDR3 contains 16 residues. V dropped 7 bases and J dropped 2; count of bases not matched to a gene: 8. The DNA of the CDR3 is TGTGCCAGCAAACCGACAGGGAACCCTGGGGCCAACGTCCTGACTTTC. It encodes CASKPTGNPGANVLTF.

The chain's CDR3 is CASSDVIRKETQYF. CDR3 sequence (DNA): TGTGCCAGCAGTGATGTTATTAGGAAAGAGACCCAGTACTTC. The rearrangement links TRBV6-4 to TRBJ2-5; no definite D call. The CDR3 sequence is 14 residues long. Trimming stripped 3 bases from V and 3 bases from J, with 11 bases between. CDR1 is MRHNA and CDR2 is SNTAGT in the germline V gene.

This chain connects TRBV14 to TRBJ1-1, with D possibly TRBD1 on 5 matching bases. There are 13 residues in the CDR3. Per germline, CDR1 SGHDN and CDR2 FVKESK. V lost 1 base, J lost 11 bases, and 14 bases lay in between. The CDR3 bases are TGTGCCAGCAGCCAAGTAGGTCGGGGCGCGGCTTTCTTT. Translated: CASSQVGRGAAFF. The variable domain in full, with the rest retrieved from reference TRBV14 and TRBJ1-1, is EAGVTQFPSHSVIEKGQTVTLRCDPISGHDNLYWYRRVMGKEIKFLLHFVKESKQDESGMPNNRFLAERTGGTYSTLKVQPAELEDSGVYFCASSQVGRGAAFFGQGTRLTVV.

The chain recombines TRBV6-1 with TRBJ1-3, with D hard to call. CDR3 length: 15 residues. Germline lookup yields CDR1 MNHNS and CDR2 SASEGT. The V end lost 2 bases, the J end lost 0 bases, and 8 bases lay between the germline ends. This chain's CDR3 is CASSEQTNSGNTIYF. The CDR3 DNA reads as TGTGCCAGCAGTGAACAAACGAACTCTGGAAACACCATATATTTT.

This chain uses TRBV5-1 with TRBJ2-1; no clear D. This CDR3 is built from 15 residues. Deletions cut 0 bases from V and 3 bases from J, with 10 bases between. Germline V gives CDR1 SGHRS, CDR2 YFSETQ. CDR3 in DNA: TGCGCCAGCAGCTTGGGTGGCCAGTTCTACAATGAGCAGTTCTTC. Protein sequence: CASSLGGQFYNEQFF.

The V gene is TRBV9, the J gene TRBJ1-6; D gene ambiguous. V was trimmed by 4 bases and J by 10 bases, leaving 15 bases between them. This CDR3 comprises 14 residues. Germline-derived CDR1 and CDR2 are SGDLS and YYNGEE. CDR3 region: CASSPAGLGSPLHF. CDR3 nucleotides: TGTGCCAGCAGCCCTGCGGGTTTAGGGTCACCCCTCCACTTT.

This clone was counted a single time. This chain joins TRBV7-8 and TRBJ2-2; perhaps TRBD2 as D (6 bases). Trimming took off 3 bases at V and 1 base at J, with 9 bases between the two ends. CDR1 is SGHVS, CDR2 FQNEAQ, per germline. This CDR3 comprises 15 residues. CDR3 amino acids: CASSFGGLNTGELFF. In nucleotides, the CDR3 is TGTGCCAGCAGCTTCGGGGGTTTGAACACCGGGGAGCTGTTTTTT.

The chain carries TRBV2 and TRBJ2-3; no firm D call. Between the trimmed V and J ends, which lost 8 bases and 1 base, there was a span of 13 bases. This CDR3 has 14 amino acids. Germline assignment: CDR1 SNHLY and CDR2 FYNNEI. The CDR3 DNA is TGTGCCAGCCGGGCGATGGTGCGCACAGATACGCAGTATTTT. Its protein is CASRAMVRTDTQYF.

In nucleotides, the CDR3 is TGCGCCAGCAGCTTGGTTAGCGGGGGGGTCGAGACCCAGTACTTC. It codes for CASSLVSGGVETQYF. The chain recombines TRBV5-1 with TRBJ2-5, with 11 bases identical to TRBD2. With V trimmed by 0 bases and J by 5 bases, 3 bases remained unmatched. The CDR3 is 15 amino acids. Germline lookup yields CDR1 SGHRS and CDR2 YFSETQ.

This clone came up once. This chain uses TRBV4-1 with TRBJ2-7; 8 bases fit TRBD1. J lost 9 bases, V lost 2 bases, and 15 bases had no gene match. This CDR3 is built from 16 residues. From germline, CDR1 is MGHRA and CDR2 YSYEKL. The CDR3 loop is CASSQLTGTGRNGQYF. The CDR3 DNA reads as TGCGCCAGCAGCCAACTGACCGGGACAGGACGAAATGGGCAGTACTTC.